This T cell receptor beta chain is drawn from a study of T cells in tumors after PD-1 blockade. About the study: Daily vismodegib 150 mg continued in a subset of anti-PD-1-treated patients. Study-level findings and limits: Some novel exhausted tumor clones appeared in pre-treatment blood, suggesting peripheral recruitment.

Concerning this clone: Its antigen is currently unknown.

The protocol was immunoSEQ multiplex PCR, while the TCRdb copy is restricted to in-frame clones and leaves out a portion. The data contain just under 65,000 clones, under 80% of them singletons. CDR3 size: 11 residues. V shed 3 bases and J shed 6 bases, with 6 bases lying between them. Germline values: CDR1 SQVTM, CDR2 ANQGSEA. Specimen: PBMCs, collected after anti-PD-1 treatment. The V gene is TRBV29-1, the J gene TRBJ2-1; D is unresolved. The clonotype originates from a human donor with basal cell carcinoma. The CDR3 DNA reads as TGCAGCGTTGACCGAAGCAATGAGCAGTTCTTC. Translation: CSVDRSNEQFF.